Listed below are T cell receptor beta chains from one sample, sequenced in a study of T cells after posttransplantation cyclophosphamide. Repertoires were generated with immunoSEQ multiplex PCR, while TCRdb's copy carries only in-frame clones and drops some. The sample holds approximately 30,000 clones, and no clone turns up only once. What was sequenced was PBMCs. The receptors come from a woman aged 50 to 60 in good health and a related stem cell transplant donor. Each CDR3 is given with its conserved first and last residue. D genes are given only for firm matches. Some rows have no size entry. The others give once, few or many, or a class for an expanded clone.

len: 15
j_gene: TRBJ1-1
abundance: many
v_gene: TRBV6-2/TRBV6-3
d_gene: TRBD1
CDR3aa: CASSLTGTVNTEAFF
CDR3nt: TGTGCCAGCAGTTTAACCGGGACAGTGAACACTGAAGCTTTCTTT

len: 14
j_gene: TRBJ2-5
abundance: few
v_gene: TRBV5-1
d_gene: TRBD1
CDR3aa: CASSRGQGLETQYF
CDR3nt: TGCGCCAGCAGCCGGGGACAGGGATTGGAGACCCAGTACTTC

len: 15
j_gene: TRBJ2-7
abundance: many
v_gene: TRBV11-2
d_gene: .
CDR3aa: CASSSTVGVSYEQYF
CDR3nt: TGTGCCAGCAGCTCCACTGTGGGCGTTTCCTACGAGCAGTACTTC

len: 15
j_gene: TRBJ2-5
abundance: many
v_gene: TRBV4-3
d_gene: .
CDR3aa: CASSQARGAVKTQYF
CDR3nt: TGCGCCAGCAGCCAAGCTCGGGGGGCCGTGAAGACCCAGTACTTC

len: 14
j_gene: TRBJ2-1
abundance: many
v_gene: TRBV6-5
d_gene: .
CDR3aa: CASSQMAEYNEQFF
CDR3nt: TGTGCCAGCAGTCAAATGGCGGAGTACAATGAGCAGTTCTTC

len: 14
j_gene: TRBJ2-5
abundance: many
v_gene: TRBV11-2
d_gene: TRBD1
CDR3aa: CASNHRQGLETQYF
CDR3nt: TGTGCCAGCAACCATAGACAGGGATTGGAGACCCAGTACTTC

len: 13
j_gene: TRBJ1-3
abundance: many
v_gene: TRBV19
d_gene: .
CDR3aa: CAVGQGYGNTIYF
CDR3nt: TGTGCCGTCGGTCAGGGATATGGAAACACCATATATTTT

len: 15
j_gene: TRBJ2-1
abundance: many
v_gene: TRBV4-2
d_gene: TRBD1
CDR3aa: CASSFRDRDYNEQFF
CDR3nt: TGTGCCAGCAGCTTCCGGGACAGGGACTACAATGAGCAGTTCTTC

len: 17
j_gene: TRBJ2-1
abundance: many
v_gene: TRBV6-1
d_gene: .
CDR3aa: CASSEIFERWSYNEQFF
CDR3nt: TGTGCCAGCAGTGAGATCTTTGAAAGGTGGTCCTACAATGAGCAGTTCTTC

len: 16
j_gene: TRBJ2-3
abundance: .
v_gene: TRBV6-2/TRBV6-3
d_gene: TRBD2
CDR3aa: CASSYSLAGGPDTQYF
CDR3nt: TGTGCCAGCAGTTATTCCCTAGCGGGAGGACCAGATACGCAGTATTTT

len: 15
j_gene: TRBJ1-5
abundance: .
v_gene: TRBV11-2
d_gene: .
CDR3aa: CASSLSGSSNQPQHF
CDR3nt: TGTGCCAGCAGCTTATCAGGGTCGAGCAATCAGCCCCAGCATTTT

len: 15
j_gene: TRBJ2-7
abundance: many
v_gene: TRBV5-4
d_gene: TRBD1
CDR3aa: CASRGQGASSYEQYF
CDR3nt: TGTGCCAGCAGGGGACAGGGGGCTTCCTCCTACGAGCAGTACTTC

len: 16
j_gene: TRBJ2-1
abundance: many
v_gene: TRBV11-2
d_gene: TRBD2
CDR3aa: CASSTRLADSNNEQFF
CDR3nt: TGTGCCAGCAGCACCAGGCTAGCGGATTCAAACAATGAGCAGTTCTTC

len: 15
j_gene: TRBJ1-5
abundance: many
v_gene: TRBV6-2/TRBV6-3
d_gene: .
CDR3aa: CASSWGQGGHQPQHF
CDR3nt: TGTGCCAGCAGTTGGGGACAAGGGGGTCATCAGCCCCAGCATTTT

len: 14
j_gene: TRBJ1-1
abundance: many
v_gene: TRBV6-5
d_gene: TRBD1
CDR3aa: CASSYSTGGTEAFF
CDR3nt: TGTGCCAGCAGTTACTCGACAGGGGGCACTGAAGCTTTCTTT

len: 18
j_gene: TRBJ2-3
abundance: many
v_gene: TRBV27
d_gene: TRBD2
CDR3aa: CASSLWASGAISTDTQYF
CDR3nt: TGTGCCAGCAGCCTCTGGGCTAGCGGGGCTATTAGCACAGATACGCAGTATTTT

len: 14
j_gene: TRBJ2-7
abundance: many
v_gene: TRBV27
d_gene: .
CDR3aa: CASSLQQGSYEQYF
CDR3nt: TGTGCCAGCAGTTTACAACAGGGCTCCTACGAGCAGTACTTC

len: 16
j_gene: TRBJ1-4
abundance: many
v_gene: TRBV10-1
d_gene: .
CDR3aa: CASSEEHGQRNEKLFF
CDR3nt: TGCGCCAGCAGTGAGGAGCACGGACAACGTAATGAAAAACTGTTTTTT

len: 14
j_gene: TRBJ2-7
abundance: many
v_gene: TRBV6-2/TRBV6-3
d_gene: TRBD2
CDR3aa: CASSSLAVSYEQYF
CDR3nt: TGTGCCAGCAGTTCCCTAGCGGTCTCCTACGAGCAGTACTTC

len: 16
j_gene: TRBJ2-2
abundance: few
v_gene: TRBV6-2/TRBV6-3
d_gene: TRBD2
CDR3aa: CASSPIAGWGTGELFF
CDR3nt: TGTGCCAGCAGCCCTATAGCGGGATGGGGCACCGGGGAGCTGTTTTTT